This T cell receptor (beta chain) was documented in a study of response to subunit inactivated influenza vaccine. Notes on the study in general: Authors suggested few new T cells are recruited by each seasonal influenza vaccination.

Details on this clonotype: Its specificity is unknown.

The length of the CDR3 is 14 residues. J was trimmed by 2 bases and V by 3 bases; bases with no gene match: 3. Germline CDR1 is SGHKS and CDR2 is YYEKEE (reference sequence). TCRdb recomputed calls from the RT-PCR reads with MiXCR, one row per CDR3 protein. The data contain some 500,000 distinct CDR3 sequences, approximately 15% of them singletons. The source was CD4+ T cells sorted from PBMCs, collected less than 30 months after vaccination. The TCR was taken from a man between 50 and 75 years old who received an inactivated influenza vaccine. This chain links TRBV5-5 with TRBJ2-5, with 8 nucleotides matching TRBD2. DNA of the CDR3: TGTGCCAGCAGCTCTAAGCGGGGGCAAGAGACCCAGTACTTC. Protein: CASSSKRGQETQYF.